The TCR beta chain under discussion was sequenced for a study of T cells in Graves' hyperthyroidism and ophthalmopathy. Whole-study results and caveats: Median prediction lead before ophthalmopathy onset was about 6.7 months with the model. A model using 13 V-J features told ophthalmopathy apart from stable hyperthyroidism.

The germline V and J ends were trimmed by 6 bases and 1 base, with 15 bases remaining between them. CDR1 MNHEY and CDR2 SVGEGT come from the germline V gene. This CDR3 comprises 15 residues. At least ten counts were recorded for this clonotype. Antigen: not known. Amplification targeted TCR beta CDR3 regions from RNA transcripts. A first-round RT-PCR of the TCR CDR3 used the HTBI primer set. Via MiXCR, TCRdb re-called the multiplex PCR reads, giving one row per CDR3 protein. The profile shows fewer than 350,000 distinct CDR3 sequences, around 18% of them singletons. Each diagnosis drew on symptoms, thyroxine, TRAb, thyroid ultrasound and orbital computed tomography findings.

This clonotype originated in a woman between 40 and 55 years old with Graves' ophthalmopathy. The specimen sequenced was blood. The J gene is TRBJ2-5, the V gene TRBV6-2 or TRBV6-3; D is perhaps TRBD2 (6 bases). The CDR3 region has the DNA TGTGCCAGCAGCTATCCGCGGGACTTCCAAGAGACCCAGTACTTC. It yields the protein CASSYPRDFQETQYF.